These 17 T cell receptor beta chains share one sample of origin, sequenced in a study of T cell responses to AZD1222 COVID-19 vaccine. Profiled with immunoSEQ multiplex PCR; TCRdb holds only in-frame clones, not every one. This sample has roughly 120,000 clones, with around 83% found just once. The material sequenced was peripheral blood, taken 28 days after the second AZD1222 dose. The receptors originated from an adult who received the AZD1222 COVID-19 vaccine.

V usage is TRBV5-1 and J usage is TRBJ2-7, with D unresolved. CDR3 length equals 14 residues. The V gene lost 1 base and the J gene lost 1 base, with 9 bases spanning the gap. The germline gives CDR1 SGHRS, CDR2 YFSETQ. The CDR3 nucleotides read TGCGCCAGCAGCTTGCAATCCAGTTCCTACGAGCAGTACTTC. It codes for CASSLQSSSYEQYF.

The chain uses TRBV28 and TRBJ2-1, with 9 bases aligning to TRBD1. The length of the CDR3 is 17 residues. In germline, CDR1 is MDHEN, CDR2 SYDVKM. The J segment lost 4 bases and the V segment lost 4 bases, leaving 11 bases of the junction unmatched. The CDR3, as DNA: TGTGCCAGCAGTTGGACTGCAAGGGGACAGGGATACAATGAGCAGTTCTTC. It yields the protein CASSWTARGQGYNEQFF.

The chain is built from TRBV5-3 and TRBJ1-6; possible D gene TRBD1, 5 bases. TRBV5-3 is filed as an ORF, its function uncertain. This CDR3 comprises 16 residues. Trimming left V 0 bases short and J 6 bases short, with 13 bases between. The CDR3 region is CARSLVGRPPNSPLHF. The CDR3 coding sequence is TGTGCCAGAAGCTTGGTGGGGCGGCCCCCTAATTCACCCCTCCACTTT.

The chain couples TRBV6-5 to TRBJ1-1, with unresolved D. This CDR3 region has 14 residues. Germline V CDR1 and CDR2: MNHEY, SVGAGI. The CDR3 loop is CTTRPITRNTEAFF. CDR3 nucleotides: TGTACCACTCGGCCGATTACGAGGAACACTGAAGCTTTCTTT.

The genes are TRBV11-3 and TRBJ2-3; D not certain. V gave up 1 base and J gave up 8 bases, with 10 bases separating them. Per germline, CDR1 SGHNT and CDR2 YENEEA. The CDR3 spans 13 residues. CDR3 DNA: TGTGCCAGCAGCTTAGGGGCGACGCGTACGCAGTATTTT. This translates into CASSLGATRTQYF.

The sample holds one count of this clone. The chain has TRBV3-1 (or the pseudogene TRBV3-2) and TRBJ2-7; 9 nucleotides align to TRBD1. The CDR3 extends over 15 amino acids. Looked up from germline, CDR1 is LGHDT and CDR2 is YNNKEL (reference sequence). With 3 bases clipped from V and 4 bases from J, the junction kept 7 bases outside the gene matches. As DNA, the CDR3 is TGTGCCAGCAGCCATAGACAGGGGGAGGGATACGAGCAGTACTTC. This encodes CASSHRQGEGYEQYF.

This clone was counted between two and nine times. This chain uses TRBV28 with TRBJ1-6; D not resolved. The V end was cut by 6 bases, the J end by 7 bases, with 7 bases between. This CDR3 has 12 residues. Germline V gene lookup returns CDR1 MDHEN and CDR2 SYDVKM. CDR3 DNA sequence: TGTGCCAGCAGCGAAGGGAATTCACCCCTCCACTTT. Amino acids: CASSEGNSPLHF.

This clone was counted a few times. The CDR3 sequence: CASSASPRDRNTEAFF. Here the CDR3 DNA reads TGTGCCAGCAGCGCGAGCCCCCGGGACAGGAACACTGAAGCTTTCTTT. The chain couples TRBV9 to TRBJ1-1; 7 bases match TRBD1. V lost 3 bases, J lost 1 base, and 9 bases stayed unmatched. The germline V gene has CDR1 SGDLS and CDR2 YYNGEE. This CDR3 spans 16 amino acids.

This chain joins TRBV12-3 or TRBV12-4 and TRBJ2-1; the D is unclear. V gave up 6 bases and J gave up 5 bases, with 8 bases separating them. The CDR3 sequence is 12 residues long. The CDR3 nucleotides read TGTGCCAGCAGCCTGATGAACAATGAGCAGTTCTTC. It translates to CASSLMNNEQFF.

The rearrangement joins TRBV7-3 to TRBJ2-5; TRBD2 aligns across 10 bases. The CDR3 consists of 16 residues. J lost 4 bases, V lost 5 bases, and 10 bases had no gene match. Per germline, CDR1 SGHTA and CDR2 FQGTGA. CDR3 DNA: TGTGCCAGCAGCCCCCGCGGTCCTAGCGGGGGAGAGACCCAGTACTTC. Translating it yields CASSPRGPSGGETQYF.

This chain uses TRBV27 with TRBJ1-2; 7 bases map to TRBD1. Per the germline V gene, CDR1 is MNHEY and CDR2 is SMNVEV (reference sequence). The CDR3 is made up of 16 amino acids. Trimming at V came to 2 bases and at J to 8 bases, leaving 14 bases not matched to a gene. CDR3 amino acids: CASSLRRQGGPVGYTF. CDR3 bases: TGTGCCAGCAGTTTACGGAGACAGGGAGGACCTGTCGGCTACACCTTC.

The V and J genes are TRBV2 and TRBJ1-2; D is perhaps TRBD1 (5 bases). Germline V gene data show CDR1 as SNHLY and CDR2 as FYNNEI. This CDR3 is built from 13 residues. V was cut by 3 bases and J by 4 bases, with 9 bases left in between. This chain's CDR3 is CASSDQGVYGYTF. As DNA, the CDR3 is TGTGCCAGCAGTGACCAGGGTGTCTATGGCTACACCTTC.

The V gene is TRBV4-2, the J gene TRBJ2-7; TRBD2 matches 13 bases. CDR3 length equals 17 residues. CDR1 is LGHNA, CDR2 YNFKEQ, per germline. V dropped 2 bases and J dropped 2; count of bases not matched to a gene: 6. In DNA, the CDR3 is TGTGCCAGCAGCCAAACGGGACTAGCGGGATTAACCTACGAGCAGTACTTC. Amino acids: CASSQTGLAGLTYEQYF.

This rearrangement joins TRBV2 to TRBJ2-5, with D possibly called TRBD1 or TRBD2 (7 bases each). Trimming took off 6 bases at V and 5 bases at J, with 13 bases between the two ends. Germline V CDR1 and CDR2: SNHLY, FYNNEI. The CDR3 loop spans 13 amino acids. CDR3 nucleotides: TGTGCCAGCAGGGGAGGGGGCAGGGAGACCCAGTACTTC. Its protein is CASRGGGRETQYF.

The V call is TRBV5-1, the J call TRBJ2-2; D ambiguous. Per germline, CDR1 SGHRS and CDR2 YFSETQ. This CDR3 comprises 13 residues. V was cut by 4 bases and J by 5 bases, with 9 bases left in between. In nucleotides, the CDR3 is TGCGCCAGCAGCCAGCTAGAGACCGGGGAGCTGTTTTTT. Protein product: CASSQLETGELFF.

The rearrangement links TRBV6-5 to TRBJ1-4; D not resolved. Trimming left V 4 bases short and J 2 bases short, with 14 bases between. Germline V CDR1 and CDR2: MNHEY, SVGAGI. This CDR3 is built from 16 residues. The CDR3 reads CASSSLQASTNEKLFF. In DNA, the CDR3 is TGTGCCAGCAGTTCACTTCAAGCATCGACTAATGAAAAACTGTTTTTT.

The rearrangement joins TRBV19 to TRBJ1-2; D gene uncertain. Trimming shortened V by 3 bases and J by 1 base, and 12 bases separated the two germline ends. The CDR3 is made up of 15 amino acids. Germline assignment: CDR1 LNHDA and CDR2 SQIVND (reference sequence). The CDR3 nucleotides read TGTGCCAGTAGTATCTCGTCAGCCTTTAACTATGGCTACACCTTC. Translating gives CASSISSAFNYGYTF.